This entry lists 32 T cell receptor beta chains sequenced from one sample in a study of human T cells and chemical hapten exposure. Specified time point: pre-sensitization, week 0. Treatment here: therapeutic diphenylcyclopropenone sensitization with weekly scalp DPC. One entry per CDR3 protein, called by TCRdb with MiXCR from the RACE reads. Among 120,000 or so distinct CDR3 sequences listed, approximately 13% were seen once. Sample: whole blood, taken in connection with sensitization to the hapten diphenylcyclopropenone (DPC). These receptors all stem from a woman aged 18-30 years with alopecia areata. Some clones in this sample may be carry-over from other donors' samples.

This clonotype has a handful of counts. The chain couples TRBV29-1 to TRBJ2-7; a possible D gene is TRBD2 (5 bases). This CDR3 spans 11 amino acids. The germline V gene has CDR1 SQVTM and CDR2 ANQGSEA. Trimming left V 1 base short and J 7 bases short, with 8 bases between. The CDR3 region has the DNA TGCAGCGTTGAAGTTGGCGGGGAGCAGTACTTC. As protein: CSVEVGGEQYF.

The chain joins TRBV3-1 to TRBJ1-2; TRBD1 might be the D (6 bases). The CDR3 is made up of 18 amino acids. Germline CDR1 is LGHDT and CDR2 is YNNKEL (reference sequence). V lost 4 bases to trimming and J lost 6 bases, with 27 bases between them. The CDR3, as DNA: TGTGCCAGCAGCCCAACAACCCACGACACACAGGGAAGGAATGGCTACACCTTC. Amino acid sequence: CASSPTTHDTQGRNGYTF.

This clonotype has just a few counts. V gene TRBV5-1 combines with J gene TRBJ1-1, with 8 bases identical to TRBD1. CDR1 and CDR2 from the germline V gene are SGHRS and YFSETQ. Unmatched junction bases numbered 6, after V lost 4 bases and J lost 7 bases. The length of the CDR3 is 13 residues. In DNA, the CDR3 is TGCGCCAGCAGCCCCGGACAGGGATATGAAGCTTTCTTT. Its protein product is CASSPGQGYEAFF.

This clonotype has ten or more counts. V usage is TRBV29-1 and J usage is TRBJ2-5; TRBD2 matches 10 bases. This CDR3 is built from 11 residues. With 3 bases clipped from V and 11 bases from J, the junction kept 3 bases outside the gene matches. In germline, CDR1 is SQVTM, CDR2 ANQGSEA. The CDR3 DNA follows: TGCAGCGTTGAGGAGCGGGGGGGTCAGTACTTC. It translates to CSVEERGGQYF.

The table lists this clonotype with many counts. J is TRBJ1-6 and V is TRBV19; D is uncertain. The CDR3 consists of 12 residues. Trimming pared 5 bases from V and 8 bases from J, leaving 7 bases between. Germline CDR1 reads LNHDA; CDR2 reads SQIVND (reference sequence). The DNA of the CDR3 is TGTGCCAGTAGTCTTGTGGATTCACCCCTCCACTTT. This sequence encodes CASSLVDSPLHF. The variable domain in full, with the rest retrieved from reference TRBV19 and TRBJ1-6, is DGGITQSPKYLFRKEGQNVTLSCEQNLNHDAMYWYRQDPGQGLRLIYYSQIVNDFQKGDIAEGYSVSREKKESFPLTVTSAQKNPTAFYLCASSLVDSPLHFGNGTRLTVT.

The table lists this clonotype with a few counts. The rearrangement links TRBV21-1 to TRBJ2-4; no check of the table's D call, TRBD2, against the DNA was made. TRBV21-1 is listed as a pseudogene. The CDR3 extends over 14 amino acids. In nucleotides, the CDR3 is TGTGCCAGTCCCTCCTCGGGAACCAAAAACATTCAGTACTTC. This sequence encodes CASPSSGTKNIQYF.

The sample holds a few counts of this clonotype. CDR3 DNA: TGTGCCAGCAGCTCCGTTGGAGGACGGACCTATGGCTACACCTTC. This translates into CASSSVGGRTYGYTF. This chain connects TRBV7-9 to TRBJ1-2; D call uncertain. The CDR3 length is 15 residues. CDR1 SEHNR and CDR2 FQNEAQ come from the germline V gene (reference sequence). Trimming stripped 4 bases from V and 4 bases from J, with 16 bases between.

This clonotype was observed many times. The V gene is TRBV11-2, the J gene TRBJ2-1; D may be TRBD2 (6 bases). The ends were cut back, 6 bases at V and 3 bases at J, with 21 bases in the middle. The length of the CDR3 is 17 residues. CDR1 is SGHAT and CDR2 is FQNNGV in the germline V gene. CDR3 nucleotide sequence: TGTGCCAGCAGTCCTTCGTATCGGGACTCCAACTACAATGAGCAGTTCTTC. Protein: CASSPSYRDSNYNEQFF.

To note about this clonotype: The germline gene is not matched at one end of the junction; a read error may be the cause. The chain links TRBV9 to TRBJ2-1; 8 positions match TRBD2. Germline loops: CDR1 SGDLS, CDR2 YYNGEE. This CDR3 is built from 15 residues. The CDR3 protein is CVSSVSGGSYNEQFF. Here the CDR3 DNA reads TGTGTCAGCAGCGTGAGCGGGGGCTCCTACAATGAGCAGTTCTTC.

This rearrangement joins TRBV4-3 to TRBJ2-2; D tentatively fits TRBD1 or TRBD2 (6 bases each). This CDR3 region has 16 residues. Germline lookup yields CDR1 LGHNA and CDR2 YSLEER. Trimming removed 4 bases from V and 2 bases from J, with 14 bases in between. Here the CDR3 reads CASSPRGQGNTGELFF. The CDR3, as DNA: TGCGCCAGCAGCCCTCGGGGGCAGGGAAACACCGGGGAGCTGTTTTTT.

V and J are TRBV6-5 and TRBJ1-1, with D perhaps matching TRBD1 (6 bases). The CDR3 length is 15 residues. The germline CDR1 and CDR2 sequences are MNHEY and SVGAGI. V was cut by 7 bases and J by 2 bases, with 17 bases left in between. The CDR3: CASKPPGQYNTEAFF. Written as DNA, the CDR3 is TGTGCCAGCAAACCCCCCGGACAGTACAACACTGAAGCTTTCTTT.

The chain carries TRBV4-3 and TRBJ2-3; D might be TRBD1 (6 bases). The CDR3 length is 17 residues. Germline V gene sequence: CDR1 LGHNA, CDR2 YSLEER. V was trimmed by 1 base and J by 3 bases, leaving 17 bases between them. This CDR3 is CASSQGTRGAGTDTQYF. The DNA of the CDR3 is TGCGCCAGCAGCCAAGGAACCAGGGGCGCTGGGACAGATACGCAGTATTTT.

This clonotype has only a few counts. The V gene is TRBV3-2, the J gene TRBJ2-1; the DNA was not used to check the table's D call, TRBD2. TRBV3-2 is a pseudogene locus. The CDR3 is 20 amino acids. CDR3 nucleotides: TGTGCCAGCAGCCAAGATGACCTAGCGGGGGAGTATAGCTCCTACAATGAGCAGTTCTTC. Translating it yields CASSQDDLAGEYSSYNEQFF.

This clonotype has at least ten counts. This sequence joins TRBV4-2 and TRBJ2-3; the match to TRBD2 covers 9 bases. The CDR3 totals 17 residues. Losses at the gene ends were 0 bases for V and 3 bases for J; bases not matched to a gene: 7. CDR1 and CDR2 from the germline V gene are LGHNA and YNFKEQ. The CDR3 protein is CASSQELSGGPTDTQYF. CDR3 coding DNA: TGTGCCAGCAGCCAAGAATTGAGCGGGGGGCCTACAGATACGCAGTATTTT.

The V and J genes are TRBV6-5 and TRBJ2-1; 8 nucleotides line up with TRBD2. Germline V CDR1 and CDR2: MNHEY, SVGAGI. CDR3 length: 13 residues. Trimming took 8 bases from V and 4 from J; bases not matched to a gene: 4. The CDR3 DNA reads as TGTGCCAGCCAAGGACTAGCATACAATGAGCAGTTCTTC. This encodes CASQGLAYNEQFF.

This clonotype was seen ten or more times. The genes are TRBV30 and TRBJ1-1; tentative D call: TRBD1 (5 bases). Germline CDR1 is GTSNPN and CDR2 is SVGIG (reference sequence). V lost 4 bases, J lost 6 bases, and 12 bases lay in between. The CDR3 is 12 residues long. CDR3 coding DNA: TGTGCCTGGAATCAGGGTGTCTCTGAAGCTTTCTTT. Translated, it gives CAWNQGVSEAFF.

This clonotype was observed a single time. This chain links TRBV27 with TRBJ2-7; D is uncertain. V dropped 8 bases and J dropped 3 bases, with 2 bases sitting between them. This CDR3 is 9 amino acids long. Germline loops: CDR1 MNHEY, CDR2 SMNVEV (reference sequence). CDR3 protein: CASGYEQYF. The CDR3 DNA reads TGTGCCAGCGGCTACGAGCAGTACTTC.

Ten or more counts support this clonotype. The genes are TRBV6-6 and TRBJ1-3; perhaps TRBD1 as D (6 bases). The CDR3 runs 15 residues. Trimming removed 6 bases from V and 0 bases from J, with 12 bases in between. Per the germline V gene, CDR1 is MNHNY and CDR2 is SVGAGI (reference sequence). The CDR3 sequence is CASSPGAGSGNTIYF. CDR3 nucleotides: TGTGCCAGCAGCCCGGGGGCAGGCTCTGGAAACACCATATATTTT.

The table lists this clonotype with many counts. This sequence joins TRBV29-1 and TRBJ2-2; no firm D call. The CDR3 runs 11 residues. Between the trimmed V and J ends, which lost 5 bases and 4 bases, there was a span of 5 bases. Germline V CDR1 and CDR2: SQVTM, ANQGSEA. This chain's CDR3 is CSVFLTGELFF. In nucleotides, the CDR3 is TGCAGCGTTTTCCTCACCGGGGAGCTGTTTTTT.

A note on this clonotype: A read error is possible here, since a much larger clone lies one base away. The rearrangement links TRBV7-9 to TRBJ2-7, with D possibly being TRBD1 (5 bases). The V and J ends lost 3 bases and 4 bases respectively, with 7 bases between them. The germline V gene has CDR1 SEHNR and CDR2 FQNEAQ (reference sequence). The CDR3 extends over 12 amino acids. The CDR3 DNA reads as TGTGCCAGCAGCTTCGCAGGGTACGAGCAGTACTTC. As protein: CASSFAGYEQYF.

V gene TRBV30 combines with J gene TRBJ1-1, with a possible D match to TRBD1 (5 bases). Germline V gene sequence: CDR1 GTSNPN, CDR2 SVGIG (reference sequence). V lost 8 bases and J lost 3, with 19 bases in between. The CDR3 covers 14 residues. CDR3 protein: CALSRGREYTEAFF. CDR3 nucleotides: TGTGCCCTGAGTCGGGGCAGGGAGTACACTGAAGCTTTCTTT.

This clonotype was counted at least ten times. The chain has TRBV12-3 or TRBV12-4 and TRBJ2-7; D tentatively reads TRBD1 or TRBD2 (5 bases each). V lost 4 bases, J lost 5 bases, and 12 bases lay in between. The length of the CDR3 is 13 residues. CDR3 region: CASSYPGTNEQYF. The CDR3 nucleotides read TGTGCCAGCAGTTATCCGGGGACGAACGAGCAGTACTTC.

The chain recombines TRBV29-1 with TRBJ2-6; D might be TRBD1 (5 bases). Trimming took off 5 bases at V and 0 bases at J, with 11 bases between the two ends. Germline CDR1 and CDR2: SQVTM and ANQGSEA. The CDR3 loop spans 15 amino acids. CDR3 nucleotides: TGCAGCGTTAGAGACAGTTACTCTGGGGCCAACGTCCTGACTTTC. This translates into CSVRDSYSGANVLTF.

This clonotype was found many times. V is TRBV19 and J is TRBJ2-2; the match to TRBD2 covers 8 bases. This CDR3 contains 15 residues. V lost 8 bases to trimming and J lost 8 bases; unmatched junction nucleotides: 13. Germline loops: CDR1 LNHDA, CDR2 SQIVND (reference sequence). The CDR3 nucleotides read TGTGCCAGTGACTCGATCGGGGGGGCCCGTGGGGAGCTGTTTTTT. Translated, it gives CASDSIGGARGELFF.

This chain links TRBV20-1 with TRBJ2-4; D remains unclear. Per germline, CDR1 DFQATT and CDR2 SNEGSKA (reference sequence). The CDR3 loop spans 13 amino acids. Trimming left V 6 bases short and J 0 bases short, with 9 bases between. The CDR3 loop reads CSASQLAKNIQYF. CDR3 sequence (DNA): TGCAGTGCCTCACAGTTAGCCAAAAACATTCAGTACTTC.

This clonotype was found many times. The rearrangement links TRBV4-2 to TRBJ2-7; 8 positions match TRBD1. Germline trimming cut 1 base from V and 2 bases from J; bases unmatched to any gene: 1. This CDR3 region has 14 residues. The germline gives CDR1 LGHNA, CDR2 YNFKEQ. CDR3 region: CASSQGQGTYEQYF. CDR3 nucleotides: TGTGCCAGCAGCCAAGGACAGGGGACCTACGAGCAGTACTTC.

V gene TRBV10-3 combines with J gene TRBJ1-2; TRBD1 aligns across 10 bases. The V segment lost 4 bases and the J segment 8 bases; nucleotides outside the gene matches: 10. The CDR3 spans 15 residues. The V gene's germline CDR1 is ENHRY and CDR2 SYGVKD. This CDR3 reads CAISGPGDRGVGYTF. The CDR3 DNA is TGTGCCATCAGTGGGCCAGGGGACAGGGGTGTCGGCTACACCTTC.

This clonotype was counted only a few times. The chain recombines TRBV11-2 with TRBJ1-1; tentatively, D is TRBD1 (6 bases). Germline V gene data show CDR1 as SGHAT and CDR2 as FQNNGV. This CDR3 contains 14 residues. Trimming took 5 bases from V and 3 from J, leaving 13 bases between them. The CDR3 coding sequence is TGTGCCAGCAGCCCTCAAACAGGGTACACTGAAGCTTTCTTT. It is translated as CASSPQTGYTEAFF.

The chain couples TRBV7-9 to TRBJ1-1; TRBD1 matches 10 bases. Germline assignment: CDR1 SEHNR and CDR2 FQNEAQ (reference sequence). The CDR3 is 15 residues long. V dropped 4 bases and J dropped 0; count of bases not matched to a gene: 2. This chain's CDR3 is CASSSTGGMNTEAFF. The CDR3 DNA sequence: TGTGCCAGCAGCTCGACAGGGGGCATGAACACTGAAGCTTTCTTT.

This clonotype was counted only a few times. V and J are TRBV9 and TRBJ2-1, with D perhaps given as TRBD1 or TRBD2 (5 bases each). CDR1 SGDLS and CDR2 YYNGEE come from the germline V gene. CDR3 size: 15 residues. V was trimmed by 3 bases and J by 0 bases, leaving 10 bases between them. CDR3 sequence (DNA): TGTGCCAGCAGCGGGGACGGAAGCTCCTACAATGAGCAGTTCTTC. Translating it yields CASSGDGSSYNEQFF.

The genes are TRBV4-1 and TRBJ1-4; TRBD1 matches 9 bases. The CDR3 has 15 residues. From germline, CDR1 is MGHRA and CDR2 YSYEKL. Trimming cost V 1 base and J 8 bases; bases outside gene matches: 5. The CDR3 nucleotides read TGCGCCAGCAGCCAAGCCGGGACAGGGCGGGAAAAACTGTTTTTT. It specifies CASSQAGTGREKLFF.

This clonotype was detected a few times. The CDR3 region has the DNA TGCGCCAGCGGGGCGGGCTACGAGCAGTACTTC. As protein: CASGAGYEQYF. J is TRBJ2-7 and V is TRBV5-1; tentatively, D is TRBD1 or TRBD2 (5 bases each). Germline V lookup: CDR1 SGHRS, CDR2 YFSETQ. Trimming cost V 7 bases and J 3 bases, with 8 bases left between them. The CDR3 length is 11 residues.